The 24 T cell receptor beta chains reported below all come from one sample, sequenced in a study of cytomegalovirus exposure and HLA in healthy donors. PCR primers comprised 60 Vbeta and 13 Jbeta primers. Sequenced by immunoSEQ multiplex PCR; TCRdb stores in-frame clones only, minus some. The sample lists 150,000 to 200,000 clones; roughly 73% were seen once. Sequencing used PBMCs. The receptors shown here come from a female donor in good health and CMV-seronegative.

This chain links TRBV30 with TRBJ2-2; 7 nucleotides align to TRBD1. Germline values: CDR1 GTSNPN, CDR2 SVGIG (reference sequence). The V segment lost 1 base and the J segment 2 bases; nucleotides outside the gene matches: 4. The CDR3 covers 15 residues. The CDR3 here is CAWSGGQLNTGELFF. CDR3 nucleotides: TGTGCCTGGAGTGGGGGACAGTTAAACACCGGGGAGCTGTTTTTT.

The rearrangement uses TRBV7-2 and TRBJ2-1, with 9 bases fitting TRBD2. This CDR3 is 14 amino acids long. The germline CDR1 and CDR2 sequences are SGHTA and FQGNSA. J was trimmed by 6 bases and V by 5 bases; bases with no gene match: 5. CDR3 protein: CASSRSGLANEQFF. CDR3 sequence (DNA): TGTGCCAGCAGCCGATCGGGACTAGCCAATGAGCAGTTCTTC.

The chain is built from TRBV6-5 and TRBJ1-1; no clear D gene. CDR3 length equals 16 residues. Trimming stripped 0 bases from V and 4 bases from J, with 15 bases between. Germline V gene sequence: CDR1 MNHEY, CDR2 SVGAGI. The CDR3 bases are TGTGCCAGCAGTTACTCGCGGCCAGTTCTCCGCACTGAAGCTTTCTTT. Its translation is CASSYSRPVLRTEAFF.

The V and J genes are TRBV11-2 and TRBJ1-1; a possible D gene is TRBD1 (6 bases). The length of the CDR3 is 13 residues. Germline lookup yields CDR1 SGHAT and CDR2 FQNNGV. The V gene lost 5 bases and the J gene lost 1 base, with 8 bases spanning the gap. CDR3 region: CASSPQGNTEAFF. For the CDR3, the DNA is TGTGCCAGCAGCCCACAGGGGAACACTGAAGCTTTCTTT.

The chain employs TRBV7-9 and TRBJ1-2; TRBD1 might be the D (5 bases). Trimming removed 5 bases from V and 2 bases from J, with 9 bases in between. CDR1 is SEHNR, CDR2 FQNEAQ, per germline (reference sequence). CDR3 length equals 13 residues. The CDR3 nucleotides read TGTGCCAGCAGCCGTACAGGAAACTATGGCTACACCTTC. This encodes CASSRTGNYGYTF.

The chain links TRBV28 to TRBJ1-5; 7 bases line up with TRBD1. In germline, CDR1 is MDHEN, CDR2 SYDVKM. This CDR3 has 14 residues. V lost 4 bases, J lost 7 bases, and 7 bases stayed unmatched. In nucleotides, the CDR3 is TGTGCCAGCAGTTCGTTAGGGGGCCGACAGCCCCAGCATTTT. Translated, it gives CASSSLGGRQPQHF. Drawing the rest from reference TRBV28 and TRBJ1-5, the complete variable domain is DVKVTQSSRYLVKRTGEKVFLECVQDMDHENMFWYRQDPGLGLRLIYFSYDVKMKEKGDIPEGYSVSREKKERFSLILESASTNQTSMYLCASSSLGGRQPQHFGDGTRLSIL.

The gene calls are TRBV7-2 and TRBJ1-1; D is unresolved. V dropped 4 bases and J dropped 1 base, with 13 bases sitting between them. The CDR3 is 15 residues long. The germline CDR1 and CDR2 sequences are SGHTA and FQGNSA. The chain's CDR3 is CASSSLVGGNTEAFF. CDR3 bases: TGTGCCAGCAGCTCCCTGGTCGGCGGGAACACTGAAGCTTTCTTT.

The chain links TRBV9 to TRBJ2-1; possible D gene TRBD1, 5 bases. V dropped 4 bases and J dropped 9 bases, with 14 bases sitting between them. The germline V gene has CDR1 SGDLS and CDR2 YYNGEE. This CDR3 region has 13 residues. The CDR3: CASSPSRDTEQFF. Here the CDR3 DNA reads TGTGCCAGCAGCCCATCCAGGGATACTGAGCAGTTCTTC.

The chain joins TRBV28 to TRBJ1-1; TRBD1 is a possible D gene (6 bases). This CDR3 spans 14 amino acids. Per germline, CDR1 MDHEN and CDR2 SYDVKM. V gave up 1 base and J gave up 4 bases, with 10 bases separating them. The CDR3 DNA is TGTGCCAGCAGTTTATCAGGGGTAGGCACTGAAGCTTTCTTT. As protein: CASSLSGVGTEAFF. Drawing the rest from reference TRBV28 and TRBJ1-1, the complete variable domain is DVKVTQSSRYLVKRTGEKVFLECVQDMDHENMFWYRQDPGLGLRLIYFSYDVKMKEKGDIPEGYSVSREKKERFSLILESASTNQTSMYLCASSLSGVGTEAFFGQGTRLTVV.

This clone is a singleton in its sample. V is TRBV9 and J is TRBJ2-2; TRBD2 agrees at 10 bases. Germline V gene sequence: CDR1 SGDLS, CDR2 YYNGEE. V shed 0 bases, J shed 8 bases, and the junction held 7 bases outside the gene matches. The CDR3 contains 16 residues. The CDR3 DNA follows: TGTGCCAGCAGCGTAGGAGTGGCTAGCGGGAGAGGGGAGCTGTTTTTT. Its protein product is CASSVGVASGRGELFF. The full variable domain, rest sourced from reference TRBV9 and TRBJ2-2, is DSGVTQTPKHLITATGQRVTLRCSPRSGDLSVYWYQQSLDQGLQFLIQYYNGEERAKGNILERFSAQQFPDLHSELNLSSLELGDSALYFCASSVGVASGRGELFFGEGSRLTVL.

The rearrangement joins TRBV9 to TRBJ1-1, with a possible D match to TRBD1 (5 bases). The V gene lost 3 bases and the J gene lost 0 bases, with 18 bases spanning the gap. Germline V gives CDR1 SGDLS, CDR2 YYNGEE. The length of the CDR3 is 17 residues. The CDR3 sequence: CASSAPNDRALNTEAFF. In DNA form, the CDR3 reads TGTGCCAGCAGCGCCCCCAACGACAGAGCTTTGAACACTGAAGCTTTCTTT.

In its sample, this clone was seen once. In DNA form, the CDR3 reads TGTGCCAGCAGTTTAAGATTTATGGACGGAGGTTCACCCCTCCACTTT. Translating gives CASSLRFMDGGSPLHF. The V and J genes are TRBV28 and TRBJ1-6; D ambiguous. V was shortened by 2 bases and J by 9 bases, with 17 bases between the two germline ends. This CDR3 contains 16 residues. Looked up from germline, CDR1 is MDHEN and CDR2 is SYDVKM.

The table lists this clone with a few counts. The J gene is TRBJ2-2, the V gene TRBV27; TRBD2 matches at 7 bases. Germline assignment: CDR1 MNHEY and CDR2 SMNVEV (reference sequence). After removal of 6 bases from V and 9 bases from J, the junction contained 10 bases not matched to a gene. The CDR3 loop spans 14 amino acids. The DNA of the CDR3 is TGTGCCAGCAGCACGGGACTACCCGCTCGGGAGCTGTTTTTT. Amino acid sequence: CASSTGLPARELFF.

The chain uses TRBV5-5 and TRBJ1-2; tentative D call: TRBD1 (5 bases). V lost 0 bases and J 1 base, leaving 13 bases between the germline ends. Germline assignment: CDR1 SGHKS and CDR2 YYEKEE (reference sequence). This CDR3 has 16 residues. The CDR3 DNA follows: TGTGCCAGCAGCTTGGCTACAGGACTAAATAACTATGGCTACACCTTC. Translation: CASSLATGLNNYGYTF.

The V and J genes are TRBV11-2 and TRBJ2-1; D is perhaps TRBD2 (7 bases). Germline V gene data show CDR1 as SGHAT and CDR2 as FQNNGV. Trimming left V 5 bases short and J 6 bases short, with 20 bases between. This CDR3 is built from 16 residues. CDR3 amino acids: CASSPWGGLGSNEQFF. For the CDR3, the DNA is TGTGCCAGCAGCCCGTGGGGGGGCTTAGGTAGCAATGAGCAGTTCTTC.

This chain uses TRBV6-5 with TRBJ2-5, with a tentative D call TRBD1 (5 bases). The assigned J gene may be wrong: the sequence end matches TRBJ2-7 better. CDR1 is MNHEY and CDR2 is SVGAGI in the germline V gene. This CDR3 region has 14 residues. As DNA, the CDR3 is TGTGCCAGCAGTTTGAGTAGCAGGGTCTACGAGCAGTACTTC. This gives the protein CASSLSSRVYEQYF.

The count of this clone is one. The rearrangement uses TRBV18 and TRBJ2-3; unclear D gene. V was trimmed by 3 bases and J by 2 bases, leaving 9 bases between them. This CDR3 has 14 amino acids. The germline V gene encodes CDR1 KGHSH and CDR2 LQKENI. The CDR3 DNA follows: TGTGCCAGCTCACCCCCCGAGGCCACAGATACGCAGTATTTT. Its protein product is CASSPPEATDTQYF. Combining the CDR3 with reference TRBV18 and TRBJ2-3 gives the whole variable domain NAGVMQNPRHLVRRRGQEARLRCSPMKGHSHVYWYRQLPEEGLKFMVYLQKENIIDESGMPKERFSAEFPKEGPSILRIQQVVRGDSAAYFCASSPPEATDTQYFGPGTRLTVL.

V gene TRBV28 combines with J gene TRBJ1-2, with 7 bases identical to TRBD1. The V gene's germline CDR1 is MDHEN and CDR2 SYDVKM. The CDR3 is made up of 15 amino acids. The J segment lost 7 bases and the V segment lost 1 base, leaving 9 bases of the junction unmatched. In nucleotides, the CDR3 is TGTGCCAGCAGTTTATTGGGCCAGGGGGAAGGTGGCTACACCTTC. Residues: CASSLLGQGEGGYTF.

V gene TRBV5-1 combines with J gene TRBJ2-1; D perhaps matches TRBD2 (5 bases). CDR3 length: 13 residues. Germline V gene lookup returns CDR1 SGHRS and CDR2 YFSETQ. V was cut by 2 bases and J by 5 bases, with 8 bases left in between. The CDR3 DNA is TGCGCCAGCAGCTTTACTAGGGACAATGAGCAGTTCTTC. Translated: CASSFTRDNEQFF.

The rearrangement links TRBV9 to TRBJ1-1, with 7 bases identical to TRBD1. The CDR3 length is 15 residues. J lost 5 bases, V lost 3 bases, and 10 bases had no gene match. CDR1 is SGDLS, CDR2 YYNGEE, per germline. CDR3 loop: CASSARTGGWTEAFF. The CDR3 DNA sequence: TGTGCCAGCAGCGCTCGGACAGGCGGGTGGACTGAAGCTTTCTTT.

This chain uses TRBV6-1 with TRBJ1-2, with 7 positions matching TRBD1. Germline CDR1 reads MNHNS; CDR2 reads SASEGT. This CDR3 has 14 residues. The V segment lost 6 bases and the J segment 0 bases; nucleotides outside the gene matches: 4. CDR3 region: CASRAGGTNYGYTF. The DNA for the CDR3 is TGTGCCAGCAGGGCAGGGGGTACTAACTATGGCTACACCTTC.

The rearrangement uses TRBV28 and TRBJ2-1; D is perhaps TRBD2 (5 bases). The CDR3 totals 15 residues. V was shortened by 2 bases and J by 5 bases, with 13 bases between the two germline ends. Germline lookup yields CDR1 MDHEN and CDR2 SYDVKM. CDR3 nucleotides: TGTGCCAGCAGTTTACCTCCTCCGAGGGACAATGAGCAGTTCTTC. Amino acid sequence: CASSLPPPRDNEQFF.

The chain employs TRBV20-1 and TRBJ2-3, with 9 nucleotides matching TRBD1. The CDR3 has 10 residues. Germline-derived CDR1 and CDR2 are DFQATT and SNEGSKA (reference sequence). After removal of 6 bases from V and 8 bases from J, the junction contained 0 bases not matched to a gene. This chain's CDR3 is CSATGGTQYF. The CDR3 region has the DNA TGCAGTGCGACAGGGGGTACGCAGTATTTT.

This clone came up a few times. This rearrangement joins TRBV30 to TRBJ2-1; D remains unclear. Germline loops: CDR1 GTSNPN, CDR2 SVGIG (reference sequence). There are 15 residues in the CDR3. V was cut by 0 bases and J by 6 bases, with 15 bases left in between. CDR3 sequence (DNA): TGTGCCTGGAGTGTACGGGTGACCGTCGGCAATGAGCAGTTCTTC. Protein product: CAWSVRVTVGNEQFF.